The rows below give T cell receptor beta chains drawn from one sample of a study of CXCR3-negative and CXCR3-positive naive CD8 T cells. TCRdb reprocessed the 5' RACE reads, keeping one entry per CDR3 protein, no DNA. The sample shows 75,000 to 95,000 distinct CDR3 sequences, and approximately 1% sits with its ten largest clones. Sequenced: naive CXCR3- CD8+ T cells from blood. The source is a human donor in good health. Some clones in this sample may be carry-over from other donors' samples. CDR3s include the opening cysteine and the closing phenylalanine or tryptophan. The size of a clone is reported for some rows only, either as once, few or many, or as a class for expanded clones.

CDR3: CASTPQGEDYGYTF
V: TRBV27
J: TRBJ1-2
size: .

CDR3: CASSQAFNDNSPLHF
V: TRBV4-2
J: TRBJ1-6
size: .

CDR3: CSVSHPETSGGAYSYNEQFF
V: TRBV29-1
J: TRBJ2-1
size: .

CDR3: CASSEALLVEGPNEQFF
V: TRBV2
J: TRBJ2-1
size: .

CDR3: CASSPAPTAEGEAFF
V: TRBV7-9
J: TRBJ1-1
size: .

CDR3: CAWSYLRGEMFF
V: TRBV30
J: TRBJ2-1
size: .

CDR3: CATSDRLVNEQFF
V: TRBV24-1
J: TRBJ2-1
size: .

CDR3: CASSQDRTAHYEQYF
V: TRBV4-3
J: TRBJ2-7
size: .

CDR3: CASSYVTGETEAFF
V: TRBV6-2/TRBV6-3
J: TRBJ1-1
size: .

CDR3: CASSQETTGGDTEAFF
V: TRBV4-2
J: TRBJ1-1
size: .

CDR3: CASSQDPGFQFF
V: TRBV3-1
J: TRBJ2-1
size: .

CDR3: CASSFGVQDYGYTF
V: TRBV12-3/TRBV12-4
J: TRBJ1-2
size: .

CDR3: CASSLEGLVLGPGELFF
V: TRBV5-5
J: TRBJ2-2
size: .

CDR3: CASTKSHSPYGYTF
V: TRBV2
J: TRBJ1-2
size: .

CDR3: CSAWTGNTEAFF
V: TRBV20-1
J: TRBJ1-1
size: .

CDR3: CSVEDPWSVADNEQFF
V: TRBV29-1
J: TRBJ2-1
size: medium-sized

CDR3: CASTNRGEKLFF
V: TRBV12-3/TRBV12-4
J: TRBJ1-4
size: .

CDR3: CASSSSDSPKDTQYF
V: TRBV7-3
J: TRBJ2-3
size: .

CDR3: CASSLRFGSDSGNTIYF
V: TRBV5-1
J: TRBJ1-3
size: .

CDR3: CATSRVRQSGELFF
V: TRBV15
J: TRBJ2-2
size: .

CDR3: CSARGLTAPVPWGSYEQYF
V: TRBV20-1
J: TRBJ2-7
size: .

CDR3: CASSQGLAGEVGLREQYF
V: TRBV4-2
J: TRBJ2-7
size: .

CDR3: CASSEIGSGSPDTQYF
V: TRBV2
J: TRBJ2-3
size: .

CDR3: CASSFAGTTYNEQFF
V: TRBV12-3/TRBV12-4
J: TRBJ2-1
size: .

CDR3: CASTVLRGNEQFF
V: TRBV6-2/TRBV6-3
J: TRBJ2-1
size: .

CDR3: CASSQSAWGAGLTQYF
V: TRBV7-2
J: TRBJ2-3
size: .